Shown below are 4 T cell receptor beta chains from a single sample sequenced in a study of shared clonotypes between healthy human individuals. The table came from immunoSEQ multiplex PCR; TCRdb's copy has only in-frame clones and leaves some out. Altogether about 120,000 clones are present, around 68% being singletons, with the ten largest covering roughly a quarter. The material sequenced was memory CD8+ T cells sorted from blood. Documented subset: CD45RO+ cells pooled with CCR7-negative TemRA cells. Receptors originate from a woman aged 25 to 39 in good health.

The rearrangement links TRBV28 to TRBJ2-7; TRBD1 matches 8 bases. The CDR3 is 17 residues long. Germline V gene data show CDR1 as MDHEN and CDR2 as SYDVKM. Trimming at V came to 5 bases and at J to 1 base, leaving 13 bases not matched to a gene. CDR3 in DNA: TGTGCCAGCAGTAACATACCCTGGCAGGGGGCTTCCTACGAGCAGTACTTC. It specifies CASSNIPWQGASYEQYF.

V usage is TRBV6-1 and J usage is TRBJ1-5; 11 positions match TRBD1. Germline CDR1 is MNHNS and CDR2 is SASEGT. This CDR3 is 14 amino acids long. The J segment lost 7 bases and the V segment lost 10 bases, leaving 9 bases of the junction unmatched. The CDR3 coding sequence is TGTGCCACCTTAAAGGGACAGGGGGGACAGCCCCAGCATTTT. Translated: CATLKGQGGQPQHF.

CDR3 nucleotide sequence: TGCGCCAGCAGTGAGAGGCTTGGGGACAGCTCCTACGAGCAGTACTTC. It translates to CASSERLGDSSYEQYF. The rearrangement joins TRBV10-1 to TRBJ2-7, with 7 positions matching TRBD1. The CDR3 is 16 amino acids. Germline CDR1 reads WNHNN; CDR2 reads SYGVQD (reference sequence). V lost 2 bases and J lost 0; bases outside the gene matches: 7.

This clone was observed a few times. The V gene is TRBV25-1, the J gene TRBJ2-1; D gene ambiguous. This CDR3 has 11 residues. The V end was cut by 4 bases, the J end by 6 bases, with 4 bases between. The V gene's germline CDR1 is MGHDK and CDR2 SYGVNS. This chain's CDR3 is CASSASNEQFF. The DNA of the CDR3 is TGTGCCAGCAGTGCGAGCAATGAGCAGTTCTTC.